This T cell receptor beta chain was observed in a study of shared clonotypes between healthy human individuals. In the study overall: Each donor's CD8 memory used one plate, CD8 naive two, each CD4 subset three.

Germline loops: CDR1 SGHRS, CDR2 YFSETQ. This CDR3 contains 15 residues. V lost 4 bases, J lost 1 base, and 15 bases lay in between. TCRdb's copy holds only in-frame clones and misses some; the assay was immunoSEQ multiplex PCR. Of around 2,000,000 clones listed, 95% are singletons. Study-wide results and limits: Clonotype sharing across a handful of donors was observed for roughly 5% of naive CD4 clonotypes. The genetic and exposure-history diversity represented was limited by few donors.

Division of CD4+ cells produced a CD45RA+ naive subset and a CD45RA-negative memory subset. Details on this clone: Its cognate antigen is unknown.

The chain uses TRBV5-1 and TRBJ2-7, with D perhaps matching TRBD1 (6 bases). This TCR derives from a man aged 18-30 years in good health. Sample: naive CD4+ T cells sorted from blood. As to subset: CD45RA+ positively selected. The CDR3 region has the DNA TGCGCCAGCAGCCTGGGGGTCGGACAGTCCTACGAGCAGTACTTC. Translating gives CASSLGVGQSYEQYF.